The 13 T cell receptor beta chains in this list originate from one sample, sequenced in a study of regulatory T cells in long-lasting Graves disease. As for time point: newly diagnosed GD, antithyroid drugs for less than 3 months. The TCR library was prepared using RNA isolated from PBMCs. Relying on iRepertoire HTBI primers and Arm-PCR of CDR3 regions, the team built TCR beta libraries. TCRdb re-called the multiplex PCR reads through MiXCR, storing one row per CDR3 protein. This table holds 620,000 or so distinct CDR3 sequences, less than 20% found once. This sample also appeared in a second study, on T cells in Graves' hyperthyroidism and ophthalmopathy.

Sequences were derived from peripheral blood mononuclear cells (PBMCs), sampled at new diagnosis, from a patient treated with antithyroid drugs. Every receptor here comes from a woman in her thirties with Graves disease.

This clonotype has ten or more counts. The chain has TRBV11-2 and TRBJ2-2, with TRBD2 as a possible D gene (7 bases). The CDR3 contains 15 residues. From germline, CDR1 is SGHAT and CDR2 FQNNGV. The V gene lost 2 bases and the J gene lost 8 bases, with 15 bases spanning the gap. The CDR3 is CASSLISGGGGELFF. Written as DNA, the CDR3 is TGTGCCAGCAGCTTAATTTCGGGGGGCGGAGGGGAGCTGTTTTTT.

This clonotype was counted only a few times. J is TRBJ1-5 and V is TRBV29-1; D possibly corresponds to TRBD1 (5 bases). Trimming stripped 7 bases from V and 3 bases from J, with 19 bases between. Germline CDR1 is SQVTM and CDR2 is ANQGSEA. This CDR3 has 15 amino acids. The CDR3 spells CSAGDGIDFNQPQHF. The CDR3 DNA follows: TGCAGCGCCGGGGACGGAATCGATTTCAATCAGCCCCAGCATTTT.

The V gene is TRBV7-9, the J gene TRBJ1-1; perhaps TRBD1 as D (5 bases). The ends were cut back, 5 bases at V and 8 bases at J, with 6 bases in the middle. The CDR3 sequence is 10 residues long. CDR1 is SEHNR, CDR2 FQNEAQ, per germline (reference sequence). The chain's CDR3 is CASSPGEAFF. CDR3 DNA: TGTGCCAGCAGCCCAGGGGAAGCTTTCTTT.

This clonotype has ten or more counts. The rearrangement links TRBV11-1 to TRBJ2-1; D perhaps matches TRBD2 (7 bases). Germline loops: CDR1 SGHAT, CDR2 FQDESV (reference sequence). This CDR3 spans 15 amino acids. V was shortened by 4 bases and J by 4 bases, with 14 bases between the two germline ends. In DNA form, the CDR3 reads TGTGCCAGCAGCTCCGGAGGGGGGGGGTACAATGAGCAGTTCTTC. Its translation: CASSSGGGGYNEQFF.

As for this clonotype: Since a much larger clone is just one base distant, this may be a read error. The genes are TRBV5-1 and TRBJ2-3; TRBD1 might be the D (5 bases). The J call could be wrong; TRBJ1-5 is a better fit for the DNA end. The CDR3 length is 15 residues. The germline V gene has CDR1 SGHRS and CDR2 YFSETQ. The CDR3 DNA sequence: TGCGCCAGCAGCTTCGGGGCGGGGAGCACAGATACGCAGCATTTT. This sequence encodes CASSFGAGSTDTQHF.

There are many counts of this clonotype. V gene TRBV11-2 combines with J gene TRBJ1-3; D is unclear. CDR3 length: 11 residues. Germline V gene data show CDR1 as SGHAT and CDR2 as FQNNGV. V gave up 1 base and J gave up 8 bases, with 3 bases separating them. The CDR3 bases are TGTGCCAGCAGCTTAGGGGACACCATATATTTT. The encoded protein is CASSLGDTIYF.

J is TRBJ2-5 and V is TRBV11-2, with D tentatively TRBD1 or TRBD2 (5 bases each). The CDR3 has 14 amino acids. V lost 6 bases and J lost 2, with 13 bases in between. Germline V CDR1 and CDR2: SGHAT, FQNNGV. In DNA, the CDR3 is TGTGCCAGCAGTAACCCGGGGCGGCAAGAGACCCAGTACTTC. This codes for CASSNPGRQETQYF. The full variable domain, its missing parts supplied by reference TRBV11-2 and TRBJ2-5, is EAGVAQSPRYKIIEKRQSVAFWCNPISGHATLYWYQQILGQGPKLLIQFQNNGVVDDSQLPKDRFSAERLKGVDSTLKIQPAKLEDSAVYLCASSNPGRQETQYFGPGTRLLVL.

At least ten counts were recorded for this clonotype. The genes are TRBV15 and TRBJ2-1; D unclear. V lost 5 bases, J lost 7 bases, and 9 bases lay in between. Germline V gene lookup returns CDR1 LNHNV and CDR2 YYDKDF (reference sequence). This CDR3 comprises 12 residues. CDR3 sequence (DNA): TGTGCCACCAGCCAAGGGTTTAATGAGCAGTTCTTC. It encodes CATSQGFNEQFF.

The chain is built from TRBV6-1 and TRBJ2-3, with D unclear. Trimming stripped 6 bases from V and 6 bases from J, with 16 bases between. Germline lookup yields CDR1 MNHNS and CDR2 SASEGT. CDR3 length equals 14 residues. Written as DNA, the CDR3 is TGTGCCAGCAGCCGGAACTGGGTGGGGGATACGCAGTATTTT. It translates to CASSRNWVGDTQYF.

This clonotype was found once. This likely came from a read error, as a far larger clone is one base away. The gene calls are TRBV6-1 and TRBJ2-3; possible D gene TRBD1, 5 bases. CDR3 size: 16 residues. Trimming removed 3 bases at V and 12 bases at J, with 25 bases between. In germline, CDR1 is MNHNS, CDR2 SASEGT. CDR3 in amino acids: CASSDRAADSNQPQYF. CDR3 sequence (DNA): TGTGCCAGCAGTGATCGGGCCGCCGACAGTAATCAGCCCCAGTATTTT.

This clonotype was seen many times. The rearrangement links TRBV28 to TRBJ1-2; D ambiguous. The CDR3 is made up of 12 amino acids. Germline CDR1 is MDHEN and CDR2 is SYDVKM. Trimming pared 7 bases from V and 4 bases from J, leaving 10 bases between. CDR3 sequence reads: CASNPMGYGYTF. CDR3 DNA: TGTGCCAGCAACCCCATGGGCTATGGCTACACCTTC.

This clonotype was counted between two and nine times. This sequence joins TRBV18 and TRBJ2-2, with a tentative D call TRBD2 (5 bases). Trimming removed 2 bases from V and 8 bases from J, with 12 bases in between. CDR3 length: 14 residues. Looked up from germline, CDR1 is KGHSH and CDR2 is LQKENI. Written as DNA, the CDR3 is TGTGCCAGCTCACCAAATGGCGGAGGAGGGGAGCTGTTTTTT. It is translated as CASSPNGGGGELFF.

In its sample, this clonotype was seen many times. The CDR3 protein is CAISETGGKTEAFF. CDR3 DNA sequence: TGTGCCATCAGTGAGACAGGGGGTAAGACTGAAGCTTTCTTT. The chain has TRBV10-3 and TRBJ1-1; 8 bases map to TRBD1. Germline loops: CDR1 ENHRY, CDR2 SYGVKD. The CDR3 runs to 14 residues. V lost 2 bases, J lost 5 bases, and 4 bases stayed unmatched.